A single sample is the source of the 5 T cell receptor beta chains below, sequenced in a study of brain T cells in children with intractable seizures. Profiled with immunoSEQ multiplex PCR; TCRdb holds only in-frame clones, not every one. The sample records 62,000 or so clones, roughly 95% being singletons. The sequences come from peripheral blood, collected at surgery. The receptor source for this set is a boy less than two years old with focal cortical dysplasia and intractable seizures.

This rearrangement joins TRBV27 to TRBJ1-1; 7 bases are shared with TRBD1. Germline values: CDR1 MNHEY, CDR2 SMNVEV (reference sequence). This CDR3 comprises 14 residues. The J segment lost 4 bases and the V segment lost 5 bases, leaving 7 bases of the junction unmatched. Here the CDR3 DNA reads TGTGCCAGCAGTGCCGGGACAGAGTTCACTGAAGCTTTCTTT. Residues: CASSAGTEFTEAFF.

The chain couples TRBV6-6 to TRBJ2-7; tentative D call: TRBD1 (8 bases). The germline V and J ends were trimmed by 7 bases and 5 bases, with 15 bases remaining between them. Germline CDR1 reads MNHNY; CDR2 reads SVGAGI (reference sequence). The CDR3 contains 13 residues. The CDR3 DNA reads TGTGCCAGCACCTCACAGGGGGGGAACGAGCAGTACTTC. Protein sequence: CASTSQGGNEQYF.

The chain uses TRBV6-5 and TRBJ2-5; TRBD2 agrees at 11 bases. Germline CDR1 MNHEY, CDR2 SVGAGI. This CDR3 is built from 13 residues. Losses at the gene ends were 10 bases for V and 3 bases for J; bases not matched to a gene: 4. CDR3 sequence reads: CATRLAGKETQYF. CDR3 in DNA: TGTGCCACCAGACTAGCGGGGAAAGAGACCCAGTACTTC.

The genes are TRBV11-2 and TRBJ1-1; D ambiguous. This CDR3 spans 16 amino acids. The germline V and J ends were trimmed by 5 bases and 1 base, with 17 bases remaining between them. Germline V gives CDR1 SGHAT, CDR2 FQNNGV. The CDR3 sequence is CASSPLAGPRNTEAFF. Here the CDR3 DNA reads TGTGCCAGCAGCCCTTTAGCCGGGCCTCGGAACACTGAAGCTTTCTTT.

The V and J genes are TRBV19 and TRBJ2-5; D might be TRBD2 (6 bases). The CDR3 length is 15 residues. V gave up 5 bases and J gave up 2 bases, with 15 bases separating them. Germline V gene data show CDR1 as LNHDA and CDR2 as SQIVND (reference sequence). CDR3 protein: CASSVGDWIQETQYF. The CDR3 DNA is TGTGCCAGTAGTGTGGGGGACTGGATACAAGAGACCCAGTACTTC. Full variable domain (rest looked up from reference TRBV19 and TRBJ2-5): DGGITQSPKYLFRKEGQNVTLSCEQNLNHDAMYWYRQDPGQGLRLIYYSQIVNDFQKGDIAEGYSVSREKKESFPLTVTSAQKNPTAFYLCASSVGDWIQETQYFGPGTRLLVL.